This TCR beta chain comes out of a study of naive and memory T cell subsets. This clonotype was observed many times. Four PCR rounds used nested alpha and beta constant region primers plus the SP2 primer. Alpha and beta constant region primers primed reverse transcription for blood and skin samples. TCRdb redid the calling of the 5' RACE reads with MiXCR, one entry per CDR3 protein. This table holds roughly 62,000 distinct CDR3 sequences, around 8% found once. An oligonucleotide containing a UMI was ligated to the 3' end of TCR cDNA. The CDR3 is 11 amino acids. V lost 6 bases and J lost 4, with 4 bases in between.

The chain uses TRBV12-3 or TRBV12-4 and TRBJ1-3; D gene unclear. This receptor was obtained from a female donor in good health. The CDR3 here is CASRIGNTIYF. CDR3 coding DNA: TGTGCCAGCAGAATCGGAAACACCATATATTTT.